The 21 T cell receptor beta chains below come from one sample, sequenced in a study of blood T cells in healthy people across ages. Combining a sample-barcoded 5' primer with a J-beta primer mix, a second PCR ran for roughly 7 to 12 cycles. TCRdb re-called the 5' RACE reads through MiXCR, storing one row per CDR3 protein. The top ten hold approximately 7.7% of the sample, which has around 1,500,000 distinct CDR3 sequences, about 28% seen once. The sample was blood. These receptors were collected from a woman aged 25-40 years in good health.

With respect to this clonotype: A much larger clonotype is one base distant, so this may be a read error. V usage is TRBV4-3 and J usage is TRBJ2-1; D is perhaps TRBD1 (6 bases). CDR3 length: 13 amino acids. The V end was cut by 4 bases, the J end by 13 bases, with 17 bases between. From germline, CDR1 is LGHNA and CDR2 YSLEER. The DNA for the CDR3 is TGCGCCAGCAGCCCAAACAGGGTTGGGCCCCAGTTCTTC. This gives the protein CASSPNRVGPQFF.

The rearrangement uses TRBV19 and TRBJ1-3, with TRBD1 matching 8 bases. This CDR3 has 16 residues. CDR1 and CDR2 (germline): LNHDA, SQIVND (reference sequence). Germline trimming cut 5 bases from V and 4 bases from J; bases unmatched to any gene: 10. CDR3 nucleotide sequence: TGTGCCAGTAGTCCCTGGGCGACAGGGGACGGAAACACCATATATTTT. Translation: CASSPWATGDGNTIYF.

V and J are TRBV5-6 and TRBJ2-5; TRBD2 is a possible D gene (7 bases). With 0 bases removed from V and 11 bases from J, the gap between germline ends came to 20 bases. CDR3 size: 15 residues. Germline assignment: CDR1 SGHDT and CDR2 YYEEEE. The CDR3 is CASSLAAGAFEEQYF. The CDR3 DNA reads as TGTGCCAGCAGCTTGGCCGCGGGGGCATTCGAGGAGCAGTACTTC.

The genes are TRBV20-1 and TRBJ2-1; TRBD2 matches at 11 bases. This CDR3 spans 20 amino acids. Per germline, CDR1 DFQATT and CDR2 SNEGSKA (reference sequence). The V and J ends lost 2 bases and 0 bases, in that order; junction bases with no gene match: 15. The CDR3 bases are TGCAGTGCTAGACAACCGGGACTAGCGGTTACATTAAGCTCCTACAATGAGCAGTTCTTC. Translated, it gives CSARQPGLAVTLSSYNEQFF.

For the CDR3, the DNA is TGTGCCAGCACTCGGGGGGGGACCACAGATACGCAGTATTTT. Amino acid sequence: CASTRGGTTDTQYF. The rearrangement joins TRBV9 to TRBJ2-3, with TRBD2 matching over 8 bases. The V gene end was trimmed by 6 bases and the J gene end by 2 bases; junction bases not matched to a gene: 5. In germline, CDR1 is SGDLS, CDR2 YYNGEE. The CDR3 spans 14 residues.

The rearrangement joins TRBV7-9 to TRBJ1-2; 9 bases line up with TRBD1. From germline, CDR1 is SEHNR and CDR2 FQNEAQ (reference sequence). V dropped 5 bases and J dropped 9; count of bases not matched to a gene: 13. The CDR3 covers 15 residues. CDR3 sequence (DNA): TGTGCCAGCAGCCAAAGGGACAGGGTTGATTATCGCTACACCTTC. This translates into CASSQRDRVDYRYTF.

This clonotype has at least ten counts. The V and J genes are TRBV28 and TRBJ2-7; maybe TRBD1 (5 bases). Trimming stripped 7 bases from V and 2 bases from J, with 15 bases between. The CDR3 length is 14 residues. In germline, CDR1 is MDHEN, CDR2 SYDVKM. The CDR3 DNA reads TGTGCCAGCAATTCTGGGGCCCTAACCTACGAGCAGTACTTC. Translating gives CASNSGALTYEQYF.

The chain joins TRBV10-2 to TRBJ1-6; D is ambiguous. The CDR3 has 13 amino acids. Looked up from germline, CDR1 is WSHSY and CDR2 is SAAADI. V lost 9 bases, J lost 6 bases, and 12 bases lay in between. For the CDR3, the DNA is TGCGCCAGTCACCGGGATTTTAATTCACCCCTCCACTTT. Translated, it gives CASHRDFNSPLHF.

The chain links TRBV29-1 to TRBJ2-1; tentatively, D is TRBD2 (7 bases). The V gene lost 6 bases and the J gene lost 4 bases, with 25 bases spanning the gap. From germline, CDR1 is SQVTM and CDR2 ANQGSEA. This CDR3 region has 17 residues. CDR3 nucleotides: TGCAGCGTAGGGCAGAGGGGGGGCCGAGGAAGTTACAATGAGCAGTTCTTC. Translating gives CSVGQRGGRGSYNEQFF.

The chain uses TRBV7-2 and TRBJ1-1; 9 nucleotides line up with TRBD1. With 2 bases clipped from V and 4 bases from J, the junction kept 8 bases outside the gene matches. This CDR3 has 16 residues. Looked up from germline, CDR1 is SGHTA and CDR2 is FQGNSA. The CDR3 bases are TGTGCCAGCAGCTTATGGACAGGGGATTTAGGCACTGAAGCTTTCTTT. It is translated as CASSLWTGDLGTEAFF.

The rearrangement joins TRBV10-3 to TRBJ1-2, with D uncertain. The germline CDR1 and CDR2 sequences are ENHRY and SYGVKD. V was pared by 5 bases and J by 5 bases, with 15 bases between. The CDR3 is 14 residues long. The chain's CDR3 is CAISPSSGEYGYTF. CDR3 sequence (DNA): TGTGCCATCAGTCCCTCTTCGGGAGAGTATGGCTACACCTTC.

The CDR3 DNA sequence: TGCAGTGCTACCTCGGCGACCCGGGGGGGTCAGCCCCAGCATTTT. Residues: CSATSATRGGQPQHF. The J gene is TRBJ1-5, the V gene TRBV20-1, with D perhaps TRBD1 (5 bases). Germline V gene sequence: CDR1 DFQATT, CDR2 SNEGSKA (reference sequence). The CDR3 is 15 residues long. V was clipped by 4 bases and J by 6 bases, with 19 bases between them.

Comment on this clonotype: One end of the junction does not line up with germline, which may come from a read error. J is TRBJ1-4 and V is TRBV10-3, with TRBD1 matching over 8 bases. The CDR3 is made up of 13 amino acids. The germline V gene encodes CDR1 ENHRY and CDR2 SYGVKD. The CDR3, as DNA: TGTGCCATCAGCGAGGGACAGGAGGAAAAACGGTTTTTT. Translating gives CAISEGQEEKRFF.

J is TRBJ1-6 and V is TRBV2; TRBD1 aligns across 9 bases. This CDR3 region has 14 residues. Germline CDR1 and CDR2: SNHLY and FYNNEI. The J segment lost 6 bases and the V segment lost 7 bases, leaving 4 bases of the junction unmatched. The CDR3 protein is CASILDRGNSPLHF. The CDR3 DNA reads TGTGCCAGCATTCTGGACAGGGGTAATTCACCCCTCCACTTT.

The rearrangement links TRBV12-3 or TRBV12-4 to TRBJ1-6; D unresolved. Trimming removed 2 bases at V and 11 bases at J, with 10 bases between. CDR3 length: 13 amino acids. CDR3 protein: CASSLRPEPPLHF. CDR3 bases: TGTGCCAGCAGTTTACGACCCGAGCCACCCCTCCACTTT.

This clonotype was observed a single time. The rearrangement uses TRBV4-1 and TRBJ2-3, with D hard to call. V was pared by 5 bases and J by 5 bases, with 14 bases between. CDR1 is MGHRA and CDR2 is YSYEKL in the germline V gene. CDR3 length: 14 amino acids. The CDR3 DNA follows: TGCGCCAGCAGCGCCTTCGGCGAGGTAGATACGCAGTATTTT. Protein: CASSAFGEVDTQYF.

This clonotype was seen a few times. V and J are TRBV12-3 or TRBV12-4 and TRBJ2-1; 10 nucleotides match TRBD2. The tail of the sequence fits TRBJ2-7 better, so the J call may be wrong. The CDR3 has 17 residues. The DNA of the CDR3 is TGTGCCAGCAGACGCAGCGGGGGGGTAGCCTCCTACAATGAGCAGTACTTC. Amino acid sequence: CASRRSGGVASYNEQYF.

This clonotype was seen repeatedly, ten times or more. This chain joins TRBV6-6 and TRBJ2-1; no firm D call. This CDR3 has 15 residues. Trimming took 2 bases from V and 0 from J, leaving 8 bases between them. Germline-derived CDR1 and CDR2 are MNHNY and SVGAGI (reference sequence). CDR3 loop: CASSYRVSSYNEQFF. The DNA of the CDR3 is TGTGCCAGCAGTTACAGGGTTAGCTCCTACAATGAGCAGTTCTTC.

CDR3 DNA: TGCAGCGTCACCGGGGGCACTAGCACAGATACGCAGTATTTT. Translated: CSVTGGTSTDTQYF. The genes are TRBV29-1 and TRBJ2-3, with D perhaps assigned TRBD1 or TRBD2 (6 bases each). V lost 6 bases and J 0 bases, leaving 13 bases between the germline ends. The CDR3 length is 14 residues. The germline V gene encodes CDR1 SQVTM and CDR2 ANQGSEA.

The sample holds a few counts of this clonotype. The genes are TRBV7-9 and TRBJ2-5, with 7 bases lining up with TRBD1. The closer fit of TRBJ2-7 to the DNA end suggests the J call may be wrong. Germline V gene sequence: CDR1 SEHNR, CDR2 FQNEAQ (reference sequence). This CDR3 has 14 amino acids. The CDR3 nucleotides are TGTGCCAGCAGCTTGGGCAGGGGGACGGACGAGCAGTACTTC. Translation: CASSLGRGTDEQYF.

The chain employs TRBV5-1 and TRBJ1-2, with 9 bases fitting TRBD1. V lost 4 bases to trimming and J lost 8 bases; unmatched junction nucleotides: 6. The CDR3 loop spans 13 amino acids. Germline V gene sequence: CDR1 SGHRS, CDR2 YFSETQ. This CDR3 is CASSEGQGWGYTF. CDR3 bases: TGCGCCAGCAGCGAGGGACAGGGCTGGGGCTACACCTTC.